This entry describes one T cell receptor (beta chain). Its antigen is currently unknown. This specimen belongs to a study of long-term antiretroviral therapy in people with HIV. Study conclusions and caveats: The data indicate that diversity increased after ART but remained below transplant donor controls. Unavailable data included ART adherence, viral resistance and therapy changes (switches in treatment).

Survey-level resolution applied to immunoSEQ assay v3.0. Only in-frame clones appear in the TCRdb table, and some are missing; sequencing was by immunoSEQ multiplex PCR. The data hold fewer than 20,000 clones, with about 94% observed a single time. V lost 8 bases and J lost 4, with 12 bases in between. CDR1 and CDR2 from the germline V gene are MNHNS and SASEGT. This CDR3 region has 13 residues. The sequences come from unsorted PBMCs, collected around 6.4 years after starting antiretroviral therapy. The chain uses TRBV6-1 and TRBJ1-5, with D perhaps matching TRBD1 (6 bases). This clonotype was obtained from a woman between 50 and 59 years old with HIV. The CDR3 loop is CASAGDLNQPQHF. DNA for the CDR3: TGTGCCAGCGCAGGGGATCTGAATCAGCCCCAGCATTTT.